This paragraph reports one T cell receptor (delta chain). Its antigen is unidentified. At the DNA level, this CDR3 is encoded by other sequences in the same sample as well. Purity of the sorted Vdelta1+ thymocytes ranged from roughly 98% to 99.6%. This specimen belongs to a study of Vδ1+ human thymocytes. Overall study results and limits: Unlike peripheral blood Vdelta1+ controls, thymic delta-chain sequences included approximately 21% Vdelta2 and few Vdelta3. In the thymus, TRG and TRD repertoires looked highly polyclonal with Gaussian CDR3 lengths. Many TRG clonotypes were shared between donors; TRD repertoires were essentially private.

Germline values: CDR1 TSWWSYY, CDR2 QGS. CDR3 length: 21 residues. V gave up 5 bases and J gave up 3 bases; unmatched junction bases: 23. Extracted RNA was reverse transcribed into cDNA. Multiplex PCR used pooled V-gene forward primers and a constant-region reverse primer to amplify CDR3s. TCRdb re-called the multiplex PCR reads with CATT. This table holds some 73,000 delta-chain clones, more than 30% found once. The sequence came from a boy under two years old who had congenital heart surgery. What was sequenced was Vdelta1+ gamma-delta thymocytes from the thymus. Sample subset: FACS-sorted CD3+ TCRalphabeta- TCRVdelta1+ TCRVdelta2- thymocytes. The V call is TRDV1, the J call TRDJ1; 11 nucleotides align to TRDD3. CDR3 DNA: TGTGCTCTTGGGCCTGGCCCCCTCGGTGGGGGATACGCTAAGGCGTCCGATAAACTCATCTTT. Its translation: CALGPGPLGGGYAKASDKLIF.